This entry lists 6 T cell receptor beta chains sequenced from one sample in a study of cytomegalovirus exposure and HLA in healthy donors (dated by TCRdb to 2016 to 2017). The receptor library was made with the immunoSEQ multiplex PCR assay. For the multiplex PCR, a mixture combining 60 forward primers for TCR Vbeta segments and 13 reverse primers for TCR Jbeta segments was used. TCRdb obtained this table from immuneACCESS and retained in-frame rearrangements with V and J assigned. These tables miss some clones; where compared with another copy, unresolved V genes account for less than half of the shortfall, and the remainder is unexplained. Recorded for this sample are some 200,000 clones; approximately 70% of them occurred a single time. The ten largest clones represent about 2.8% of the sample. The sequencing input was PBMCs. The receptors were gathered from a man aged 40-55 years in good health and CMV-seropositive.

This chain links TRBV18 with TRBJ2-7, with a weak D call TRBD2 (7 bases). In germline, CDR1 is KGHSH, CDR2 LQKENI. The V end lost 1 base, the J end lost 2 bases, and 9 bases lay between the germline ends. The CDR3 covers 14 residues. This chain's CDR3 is CASSPQGGAYEQYF. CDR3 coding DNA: TGTGCCAGCTCACCACAAGGGGGGGCCTACGAGCAGTACTTC.

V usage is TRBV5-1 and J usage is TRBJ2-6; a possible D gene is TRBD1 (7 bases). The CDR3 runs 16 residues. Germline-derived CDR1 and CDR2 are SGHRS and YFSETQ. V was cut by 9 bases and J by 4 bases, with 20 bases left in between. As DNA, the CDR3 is TGCGCCAACAGGGGCTCGGGGGAAAGAGGGGCCAACGTCCTGACTTTC. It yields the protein CANRGSGERGANVLTF.

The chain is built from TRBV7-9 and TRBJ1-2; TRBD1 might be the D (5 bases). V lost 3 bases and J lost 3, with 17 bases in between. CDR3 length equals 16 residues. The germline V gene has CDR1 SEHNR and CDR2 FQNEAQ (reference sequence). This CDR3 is CASSLGRGVEDYGYTF. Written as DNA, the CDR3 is TGTGCCAGCAGCTTGGGGAGGGGCGTTGAGGACTATGGCTACACCTTC.

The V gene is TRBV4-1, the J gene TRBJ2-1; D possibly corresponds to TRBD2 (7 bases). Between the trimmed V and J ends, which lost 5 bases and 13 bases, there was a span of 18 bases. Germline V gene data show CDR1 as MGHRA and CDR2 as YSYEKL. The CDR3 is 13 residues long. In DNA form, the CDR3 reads TGCGCCAGCAGCTTGGAAGGGGGGGCTGGCCAGTTCTTC. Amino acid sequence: CASSLEGGAGQFF.

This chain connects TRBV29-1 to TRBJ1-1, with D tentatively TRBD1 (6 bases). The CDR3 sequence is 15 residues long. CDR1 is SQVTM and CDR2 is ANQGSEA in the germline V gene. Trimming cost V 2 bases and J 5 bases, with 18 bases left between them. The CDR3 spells CSVEKGLRGGTEAFF. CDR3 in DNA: TGCAGCGTTGAAAAAGGCCTCAGGGGAGGGACTGAAGCTTTCTTT.

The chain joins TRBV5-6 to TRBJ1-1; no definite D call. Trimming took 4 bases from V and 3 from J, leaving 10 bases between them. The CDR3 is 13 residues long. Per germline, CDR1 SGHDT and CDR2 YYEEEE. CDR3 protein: CASSKVEDTEAFF. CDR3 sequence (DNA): TGTGCCAGCAGCAAAGTTGAGGACACTGAAGCTTTCTTT.